This T cell receptor (beta chain) is from a study of naive and memory T cell subsets. Study observations and caveats: In naive cells, over 90% of TCR sequences were seen only once. Possibly reflecting memory cells re-expressing CD45RA, a few larger clonotypes occurred in naive repertoires, especially CD8.

In this sample, this clonotype turned up a few times. Its target is unknown. V gave up 6 bases and J gave up 6 bases; unmatched junction bases: 4. Germline CDR1 SNHLY, CDR2 FYNNEI. CDR3 length equals 12 residues. CMV status came from CD4+ IFNgamma after overnight CMV lysate stimulation. Cells stained for CD3, CD4, CD8, CD45RA, CD27 and viability were sorted into four CD45RA/CD27 subsets. An equimolar mix of two oligonucleotides served as the beta constant-region primer for TRBC1 and TRBC2. The ligated cDNA underwent four PCR rounds using SP2 and nested alpha and beta constant-region primers. Ligation attached a single-stranded oligonucleotide with a 12-nucleotide UMI and the SP2 primer to the cDNA 3' end. Via MiXCR, TCRdb re-called the UMI-ligation and nested PCR reads, giving one row per CDR3 protein. The sample includes about 90,000 distinct CDR3 sequences, 10% to 12% seen only once; the top ten take around 0.13%.

The receptor was isolated from a human donor in good health. Sequencing used naive CD4+ T cells from blood. The rearrangement uses TRBV2 and TRBJ1-1; TRBD1 agrees at 7 bases. The CDR3 reads CASSADRAEAFF. The CDR3 coding sequence is TGTGCCAGCAGCGCTGACAGGGCTGAAGCTTTCTTT. The full variable domain, its missing parts supplied by reference TRBV2 and TRBJ1-1, is EPEVTQTPSHQVTQMGQEVILRCVPISNHLYFYWYRQILGQKVEFLVSFYNNEISEKSEIFDDQFSVERPDGSNFTLKIRSTKLEDSAMYFCASSADRAEAFFGQGTRLTVV.